This section outlines one T cell receptor (beta chain) sequence together with its context. It has no known antigen specificity. Qualities for individual bases were not recorded, and no much larger clone is one base off. Library preparation was by the immunoSEQ multiplex PCR assay. As for the original processing: A statistical classification framework was developed to diagnose cytomegalovirus status using the catalog of TCR beta chain sequences. TCRdb holds this immuneACCESS table with in-frame rearrangements only. Some clones are missing; in checked studies, unresolved V genes explain under half, and the rest has no known cause. The D gene and trimming were derived from the DNA, and the V and J assignments and clone size from that table. The sample table shows over 120,000 clones, and about 87% are seen once. The ten largest clones take up about 6.7% of the sample. Including the terminal cysteine and phenylalanine, the CDR3 comprises 15 residues. Just CDR3 DNA is preserved here, 45 bases in frame from base 1. Ends trimmed: V by 3 bases, J by 6 bases; bases unmatched to a gene: 8. In the germline V gene (reference sequence), CDR1 corresponds to MNHEY and CDR2 to SMNVEV.

The donors were included in the validation cohort of some 110 subjects, a group kept apart from the approximately 700-subject first cohort. The source of the sample is a study of cytomegalovirus exposure and HLA in healthy donors (TCRdb year 2017). With regard to the full study: According to a later analysis, one platform produced both the approximately 110 validation repertoires and the roughly 650 repertoires of the first cohort. Along with the roughly 700-subject first cohort, a separate validation cohort of approximately 110 different subjects was used. The aim of the study was to test whether cataloging public T cell receptors could identify signatures of past pathogen exposure. To predict cytomegalovirus infection status, the study combined high-throughput TCR immunosequencing, statistical association of individual TCRs with disease status, and machine learning. On the study overall, not on this receptor specifically: The classifier was reported to diagnose cytomegalovirus status with high specificity and sensitivity in both the original cohort and the validation cohort. It was suggested by the authors that the approach could potentially be generalized to other disease states and immunological phenotypes. A few of the identified cytomegalovirus-associated TCR beta chains were confirmed in vitro to be specific for cytomegalovirus antigens. Most TCR sequences were observed very rarely across donors, whereas some public TCRs were present in many individuals. A total of fewer than 200 TCR beta chains were listed by the study as associated with cytomegalovirus. A later analysis lacked HLA typing for the validation cohort, so it scored co-occurrence in that cohort across all 120 repertoires. In a later analysis, TCRs clustered in the first cohort were found to also tend to co-occur in the 100 to 150 validation repertoires, with 94% of cluster scores above 0.

The V and J genes are TRBV27 and TRBJ2-7, with 10 junctional bases fitting TRBD2. The clonotype was recovered from a woman aged 25 to 39 in good health and CMV-seropositive. The material sequenced was PBMCs. The CDR3 here reads CASSFPGTSVSEQYF. In nucleotide form, the sequence is TGTGCCAGCAGTTTCCCCGGGACTAGCGTCTCCGAGCAGTACTTC.